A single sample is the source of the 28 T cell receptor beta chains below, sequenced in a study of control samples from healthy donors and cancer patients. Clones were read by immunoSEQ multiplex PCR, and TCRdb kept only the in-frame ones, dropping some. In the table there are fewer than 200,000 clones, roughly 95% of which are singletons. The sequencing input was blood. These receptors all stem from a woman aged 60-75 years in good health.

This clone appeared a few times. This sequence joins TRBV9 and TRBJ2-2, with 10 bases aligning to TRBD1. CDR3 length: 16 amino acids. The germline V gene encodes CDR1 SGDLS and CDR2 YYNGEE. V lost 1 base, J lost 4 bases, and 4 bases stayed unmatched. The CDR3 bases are TGTGCCAGCAGCGTATCCGGGACAGGGGTCACCGGGGAGCTGTTTTTT. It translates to CASSVSGTGVTGELFF.

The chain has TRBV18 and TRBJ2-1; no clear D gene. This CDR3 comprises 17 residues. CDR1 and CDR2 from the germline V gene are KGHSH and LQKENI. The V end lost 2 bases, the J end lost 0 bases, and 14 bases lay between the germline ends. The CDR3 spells CASSPGPGRPSYNEQFF. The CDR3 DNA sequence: TGTGCCAGCTCACCAGGCCCGGGCAGACCCTCCTACAATGAGCAGTTCTTC.

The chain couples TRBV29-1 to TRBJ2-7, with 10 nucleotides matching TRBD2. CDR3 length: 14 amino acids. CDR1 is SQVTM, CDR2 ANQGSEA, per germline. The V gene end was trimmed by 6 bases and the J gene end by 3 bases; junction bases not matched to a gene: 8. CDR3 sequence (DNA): TGCAGCGTGAAGGGAGCGGGGGGGAGCTACGAGCAGTACTTC. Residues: CSVKGAGGSYEQYF.

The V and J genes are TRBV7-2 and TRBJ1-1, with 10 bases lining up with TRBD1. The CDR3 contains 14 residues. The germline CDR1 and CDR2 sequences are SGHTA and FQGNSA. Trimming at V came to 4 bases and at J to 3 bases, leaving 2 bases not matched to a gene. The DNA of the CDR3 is TGTGCCAGCAGCTGGACAGGGGGGGACACTGAAGCTTTCTTT. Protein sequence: CASSWTGGDTEAFF.

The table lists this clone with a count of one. The CDR3, as DNA: TGTGCCAGCAGTTACTTCGGAGTGGGGCAGGAAAATGAAAAACTGTTTTTT. Translating gives CASSYFGVGQENEKLFF. The chain is built from TRBV6-2 or TRBV6-3 and TRBJ1-4; the D gene is possibly TRBD1 (5 bases). Germline CDR1 reads MNHEY; CDR2 reads SVGEGT. V dropped 1 base and J dropped 5 bases, with 17 bases sitting between them. The CDR3 runs 17 residues.

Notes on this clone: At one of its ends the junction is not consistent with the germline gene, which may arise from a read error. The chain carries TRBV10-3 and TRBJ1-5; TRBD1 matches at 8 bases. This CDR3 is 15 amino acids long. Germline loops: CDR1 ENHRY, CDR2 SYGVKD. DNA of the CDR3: TGTGCCATCAGTGATGGATCAGGGGGCAAACAGCCCCAGCATTTT. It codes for CAISDGSGGKQPQHF.

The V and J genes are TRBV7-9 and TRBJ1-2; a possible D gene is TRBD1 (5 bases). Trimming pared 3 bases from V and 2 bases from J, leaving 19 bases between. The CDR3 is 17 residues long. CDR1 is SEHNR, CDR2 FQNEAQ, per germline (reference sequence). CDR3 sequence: CASSFPGPYMENYGYTF. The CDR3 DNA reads TGTGCCAGCAGCTTTCCGGGACCCTACATGGAAAACTATGGCTACACCTTC.

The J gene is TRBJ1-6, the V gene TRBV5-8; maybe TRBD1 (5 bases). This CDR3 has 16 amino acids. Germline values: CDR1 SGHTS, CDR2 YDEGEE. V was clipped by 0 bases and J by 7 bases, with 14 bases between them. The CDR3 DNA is TGTGCCAGCAGCTTGGCTGGGGACTTTCTGAATTCACCCCTCCACTTT. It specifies CASSLAGDFLNSPLHF. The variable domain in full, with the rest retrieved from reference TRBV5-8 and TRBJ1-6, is EAGVTQSPTHLIKTRGQQATLRCSPISGHTSVYWYQQALGLGLQFLLWYDEGEERNRGNFPPRFSGRQFPNYSSELNVNALELEDSALYLCASSLAGDFLNSPLHFGNGTRLTVT.

CDR3 in amino acids: CASSTGGQGSYEQYF. CDR3 DNA sequence: TGTGCCAGTAGTACAGGGGGCCAAGGCTCCTACGAGCAGTACTTC. The chain recombines TRBV19 with TRBJ2-7, with TRBD1 matching 8 bases. Germline CDR1 LNHDA, CDR2 SQIVND (reference sequence). This CDR3 spans 15 amino acids. The junction had 5 bases not matched to a gene; V was cut back by 4 bases and J by 0 bases.

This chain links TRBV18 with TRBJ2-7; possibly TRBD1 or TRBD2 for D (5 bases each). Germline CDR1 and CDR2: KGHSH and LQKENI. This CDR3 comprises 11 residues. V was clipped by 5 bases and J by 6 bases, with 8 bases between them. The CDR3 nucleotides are TGTGCCAGCTCAGGGGGTCGCGAGCAGTACTTC. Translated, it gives CASSGGREQYF.

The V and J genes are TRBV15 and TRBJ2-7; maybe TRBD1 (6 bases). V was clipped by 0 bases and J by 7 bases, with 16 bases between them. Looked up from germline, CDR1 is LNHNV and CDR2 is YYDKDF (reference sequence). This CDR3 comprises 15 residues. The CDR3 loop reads CATSRDPQGMGEQYF. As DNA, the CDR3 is TGTGCCACCAGCAGAGATCCACAGGGAATGGGGGAGCAGTACTTC.

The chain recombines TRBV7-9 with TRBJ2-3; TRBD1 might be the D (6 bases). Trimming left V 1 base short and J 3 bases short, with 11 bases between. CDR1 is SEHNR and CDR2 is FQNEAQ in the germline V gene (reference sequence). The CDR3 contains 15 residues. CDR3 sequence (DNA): TGTGCCAGCAGCTTAGGAGGGGGAGCTACAGATACGCAGTATTTT. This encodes CASSLGGGATDTQYF.

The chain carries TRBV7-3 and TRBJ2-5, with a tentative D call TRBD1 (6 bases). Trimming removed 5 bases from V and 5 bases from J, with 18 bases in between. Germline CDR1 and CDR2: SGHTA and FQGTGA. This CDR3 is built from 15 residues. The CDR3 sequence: CASSDRTGPGETQYF. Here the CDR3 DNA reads TGTGCCAGCAGCGACAGGACTGGGCCTGGGGAGACCCAGTACTTC.

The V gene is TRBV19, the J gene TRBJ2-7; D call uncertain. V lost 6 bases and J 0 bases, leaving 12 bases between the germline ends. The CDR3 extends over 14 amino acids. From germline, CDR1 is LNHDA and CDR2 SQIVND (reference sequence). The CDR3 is CASSPYDTSYEQYF. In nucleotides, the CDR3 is TGTGCCAGTAGCCCATATGATACCTCCTACGAGCAGTACTTC. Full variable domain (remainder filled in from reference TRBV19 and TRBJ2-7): DGGITQSPKYLFRKEGQNVTLSCEQNLNHDAMYWYRQDPGQGLRLIYYSQIVNDFQKGDIAEGYSVSREKKESFPLTVTSAQKNPTAFYLCASSPYDTSYEQYFGPGTRLTVT.

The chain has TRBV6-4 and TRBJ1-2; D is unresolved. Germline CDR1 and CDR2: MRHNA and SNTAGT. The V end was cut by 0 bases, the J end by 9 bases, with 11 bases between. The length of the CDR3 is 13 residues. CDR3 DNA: TGTGCCAGCAGTGACTCGACGGAAATCAGCTACACCTTC. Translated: CASSDSTEISYTF.

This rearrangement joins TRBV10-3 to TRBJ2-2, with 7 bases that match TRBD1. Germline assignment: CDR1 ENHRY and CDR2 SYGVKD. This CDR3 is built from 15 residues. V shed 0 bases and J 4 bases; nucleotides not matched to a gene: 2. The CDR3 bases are TGTGCCATCAGTGAGTCGACAGGGACCACCGGGGAGCTGTTTTTT. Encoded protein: CAISESTGTTGELFF.

As DNA, the CDR3 is TGTGCCAGCAGCGTAGCTCCGGGGAGGGCTAATGAAAAACTGTTTTTT. It specifies CASSVAPGRANEKLFF. The J gene is TRBJ1-4, the V gene TRBV9; D gene ambiguous. CDR1 is SGDLS and CDR2 is YYNGEE in the germline V gene. This CDR3 region has 16 residues. Trimming stripped 0 bases from V and 3 bases from J, with 12 bases between. Full variable domain (rest looked up from reference TRBV9 and TRBJ1-4): DSGVTQTPKHLITATGQRVTLRCSPRSGDLSVYWYQQSLDQGLQFLIQYYNGEERAKGNILERFSAQQFPDLHSELNLSSLELGDSALYFCASSVAPGRANEKLFFGSGTQLSVL.

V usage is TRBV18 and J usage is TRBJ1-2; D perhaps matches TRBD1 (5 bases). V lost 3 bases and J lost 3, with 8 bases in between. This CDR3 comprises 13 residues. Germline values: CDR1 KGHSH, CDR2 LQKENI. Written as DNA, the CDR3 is TGTGCCAGCTCACCGGAGACAGACTATGGCTACACCTTC. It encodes CASSPETDYGYTF.

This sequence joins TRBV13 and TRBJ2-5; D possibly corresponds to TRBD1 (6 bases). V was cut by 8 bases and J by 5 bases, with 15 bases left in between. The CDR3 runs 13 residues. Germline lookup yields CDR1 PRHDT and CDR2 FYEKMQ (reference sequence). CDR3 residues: CASEKGGSETQYF. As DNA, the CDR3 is TGTGCCAGCGAGAAAGGGGGATCGGAGACCCAGTACTTC.

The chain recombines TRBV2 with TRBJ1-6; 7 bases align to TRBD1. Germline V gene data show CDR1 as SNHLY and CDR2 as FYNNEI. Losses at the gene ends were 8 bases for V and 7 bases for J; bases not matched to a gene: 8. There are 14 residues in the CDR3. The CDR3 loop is CASGATGLNSPLHF. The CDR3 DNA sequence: TGTGCCAGCGGAGCGACAGGGTTGAATTCACCCCTCCACTTT. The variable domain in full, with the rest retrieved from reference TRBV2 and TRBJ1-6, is EPEVTQTPSHQVTQMGQEVILRCVPISNHLYFYWYRQILGQKVEFLVSFYNNEISEKSEIFDDQFSVERPDGSNFTLKIRSTKLEDSAMYFCASGATGLNSPLHFGNGTRLTVT.

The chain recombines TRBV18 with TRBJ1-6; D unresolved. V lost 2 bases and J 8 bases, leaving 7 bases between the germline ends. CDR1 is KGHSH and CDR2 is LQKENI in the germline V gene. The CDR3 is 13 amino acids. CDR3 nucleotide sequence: TGTGCCAGCTCACCATCCAATGATTCACCCCTCCACTTT. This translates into CASSPSNDSPLHF. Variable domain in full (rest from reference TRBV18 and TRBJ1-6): NAGVMQNPRHLVRRRGQEARLRCSPMKGHSHVYWYRQLPEEGLKFMVYLQKENIIDESGMPKERFSAEFPKEGPSILRIQQVVRGDSAAYFCASSPSNDSPLHFGNGTRLTVT.

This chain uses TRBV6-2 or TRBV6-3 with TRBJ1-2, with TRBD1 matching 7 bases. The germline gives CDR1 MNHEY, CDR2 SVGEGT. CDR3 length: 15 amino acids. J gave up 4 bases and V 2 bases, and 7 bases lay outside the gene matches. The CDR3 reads CASSYDRVPIYGYTF. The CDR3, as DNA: TGTGCCAGCAGTTACGACAGGGTACCCATCTATGGCTACACCTTC.

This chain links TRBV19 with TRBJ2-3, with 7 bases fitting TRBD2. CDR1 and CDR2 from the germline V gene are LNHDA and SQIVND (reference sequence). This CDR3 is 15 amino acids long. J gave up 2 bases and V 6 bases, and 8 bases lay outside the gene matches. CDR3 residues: CASSPIGGNTDTQYF. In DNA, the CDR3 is TGTGCCAGTAGCCCAATCGGGGGGAACACAGATACGCAGTATTTT. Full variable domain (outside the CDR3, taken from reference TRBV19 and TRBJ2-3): DGGITQSPKYLFRKEGQNVTLSCEQNLNHDAMYWYRQDPGQGLRLIYYSQIVNDFQKGDIAEGYSVSREKKESFPLTVTSAQKNPTAFYLCASSPIGGNTDTQYFGPGTRLTVL.

Written as DNA, the CDR3 is TGTGCCAGCGGCTCCCTAGCGGGGGGGCAAGATACGCAGTATTTT. Translating gives CASGSLAGGQDTQYF. V is TRBV7-2 and J is TRBJ2-3, with 12 bases aligning to TRBD2. CDR1 is SGHTA, CDR2 FQGNSA, per germline. J was trimmed by 5 bases and V by 8 bases; bases with no gene match: 8. The CDR3 totals 15 residues.

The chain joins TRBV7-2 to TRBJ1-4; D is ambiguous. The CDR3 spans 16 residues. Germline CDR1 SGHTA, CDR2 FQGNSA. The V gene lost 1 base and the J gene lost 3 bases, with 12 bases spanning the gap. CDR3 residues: CASSLGPALSNEKLFF. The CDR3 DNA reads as TGTGCCAGCAGCTTAGGTCCCGCCCTCTCTAATGAAAAACTGTTTTTT.

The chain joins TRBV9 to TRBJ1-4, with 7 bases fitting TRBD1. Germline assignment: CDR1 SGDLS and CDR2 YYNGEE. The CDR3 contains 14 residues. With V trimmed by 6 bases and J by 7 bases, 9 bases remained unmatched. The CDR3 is CASNRGSPGEKLFF. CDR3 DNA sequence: TGTGCCAGCAACAGGGGTTCGCCTGGTGAAAAACTGTTTTTT. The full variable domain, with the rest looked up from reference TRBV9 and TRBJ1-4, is DSGVTQTPKHLITATGQRVTLRCSPRSGDLSVYWYQQSLDQGLQFLIQYYNGEERAKGNILERFSAQQFPDLHSELNLSSLELGDSALYFCASNRGSPGEKLFFGSGTQLSVL.

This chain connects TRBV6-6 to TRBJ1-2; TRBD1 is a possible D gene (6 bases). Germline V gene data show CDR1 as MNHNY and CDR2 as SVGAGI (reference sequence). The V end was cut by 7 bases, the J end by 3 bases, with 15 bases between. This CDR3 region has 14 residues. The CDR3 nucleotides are TGTGCCAGCATCCTCGGGGGCAGTTACTATGGCTACACCTTC. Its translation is CASILGGSYYGYTF.

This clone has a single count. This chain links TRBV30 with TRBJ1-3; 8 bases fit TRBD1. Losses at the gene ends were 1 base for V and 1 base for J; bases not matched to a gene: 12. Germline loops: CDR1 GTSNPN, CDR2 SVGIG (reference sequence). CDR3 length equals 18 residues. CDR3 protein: CAWSGQGLAYDSGNTIYF. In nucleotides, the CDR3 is TGTGCCTGGAGTGGACAGGGGCTAGCCTATGATTCTGGAAACACCATATATTTT.